The TCR beta chain under discussion was sequenced for a study of cytomegalovirus exposure and HLA in healthy donors. Study details: A prior study identified some 100 million unique TCR beta sequences from about 179 million T cells.

This PCR relied on a set of 60 Vbeta primers and 13 Jbeta primers. The assay was immunoSEQ multiplex PCR, and TCRdb's table has in-frame clones only and misses some. The sample includes 95,000 to 150,000 clones, 74% seen only once; the top ten take less than 4%. Trimming removed 5 bases from V and 2 bases from J; junction bases left unmatched: 1. This CDR3 contains 14 residues. Germline loops: CDR1 SGHDT, CDR2 YYEEEE. Sequencing was performed on PBMCs. The TCR sequence derives from a man aged 40-49 years in good health and CMV-seropositive. The rearrangement uses TRBV5-6 and TRBJ2-1; 10 positions agree with TRBD1. The CDR3 DNA is TGTGCCAGCAGGGGGACAGGGGCCTACAATGAGCAGTTCTTC. It yields the protein CASRGTGAYNEQFF.